This TCR beta chain comes out of a study of T cells in Graves' hyperthyroidism and ophthalmopathy (dated by TCRdb to about 2019). Context from the whole study: Peripheral blood samples were taken at initial diagnosis, before any treatment was given. TCR V-J signatures able to tell the groups apart were searched for in a discovery cohort of 90 to 100 patients, of whom approximately 40 had Graves' ophthalmopathy and about 60 had stable Graves' hyperthyroidism. In addition, the study compared T-cell repertoires in thyroid tissue and in blood from five or six Graves' hyperthyroidism patients. After sampling, hyperthyroidism patients received methimazole starting at 30 mg daily, and ophthalmopathy patients received high-dose intravenous methylprednisolone. Prospective prediction of ophthalmopathy was tested in an independent validation cohort consisting of 18 to 20 hyperthyroidism patients and some 16 patients who later progressed to ophthalmopathy. The 95 to 100 discovery patients were randomly divided into training and test sets at a 7:3 ratio. TCR Vbeta CDR3 sequencing of 130 to 150 peripheral blood samples (more than 40 ophthalmopathy, roughly 72 hyperthyroidism and 17 progressor patients) is reported in the paper. Results the study describes overall, beyond this receptor: Most expanded thyroid clonotypes (frequency above 0.001) were also found in blood, which suggests that blood repertoires may mirror thyroid immune responses. Ophthalmopathy was separated from stable hyperthyroidism by a 13 V-J signature model, with 85% to 90% sensitivity and about 81% specificity obtained in cross-validation and 80%/75% obtained in testing. No statistical method was used to fix the sample size in advance, and group allocation was not hidden from the investigators. During validation, the model predicted progression to ophthalmopathy a median of approximately 7 months ahead of onset, with approximately 71% sensitivity and about 72% specificity.

The TCR beta CDR3 regions were amplified from the RNA transcripts. The first round of RT-PCR for the TCR CDR3 was performed with the HTBI primer set and the Qiagen OneStep RT-PCR kit. A second multiplex PCR round built the libraries, followed by size selection and purification. Paired-end sequencing of the libraries was performed with 100 bp reads on an Illumina HiSeq2000. In the paper's pipeline: SOAPnuke was used to process the raw data, with reads discarded if the reads contained adapters or uncalled bases, had a mean Phred below 15, or lacked an exact constant-primer or identifier match. COPE v1.2.5 was used to merge high-quality paired reads, and clonotypes were defined as unique nucleotide sequences. Clonotypes were aligned to IMGT TRBV, TRBD and TRBJ reference segments using MiTCR v1.1. Analysis was restricted to V-J combinations with a frequency above 0.0001, which covered roughly 99% of repertoires. The TCS score was defined as F50 (clonal expansion) divided by E x V (chaos), with BLOSUM62-based TCRdist calculated between CDR3 peptides within each V-J. Welch's t-statistics and random forest reduced roughly 540 V-J features to around 14, which were used in a naive Bayes classifier (R e1071). TCRdb ran its own pipeline on the public reads, namely fastp trimming at Q25 and MiXCR clone calling, and kept in-frame beta chains. Duplicate CDR3 protein sequences are folded into a single record with the most common DNA and genes. The authors' filters were not applied to this entry. This sample holds fewer than 450,000 distinct CDR3 sequences; over 12% were observed only once. Clones ranked in the top ten supply 28% of the sample.

This clonotype was seen repeatedly, ten times or more. Its antigen specificity is not known. Per-nucleotide qualities are absent, and no much larger clonotype sits a single base away. From a lookup of the germline V gene (reference sequence), CDR1 and CDR2 are LGHDT and YNNKEL. V and J are truncated by 1 base and 7 bases respectively, leaving an intervening sequence of 10 bases. The CDR3 contains 13 residues, cysteine and phenylalanine counted. Kept here is only the CDR3 DNA, which spans 39 bases and is read in frame from base 1. Moderately to severely active disease, a Clinical Activity Score of at least 3, a NOSPECS grade of at least 4, and a duration under 3 months were present in ophthalmopathy patients. Patients with uncontrolled infections, other autoimmune diseases, pregnancy or lactation were excluded. Diagnoses were established on the basis of clinical symptoms, serum thyroxine and TRAb, thyroid ultrasound, and orbital computed tomography. PBMCs were separated from roughly 9.6 ml of fresh peripheral blood using Ficoll-Paque density gradient centrifugation. Total RNA was extracted with Trizol reagent, and quality was checked on an Agilent 2100 Bioanalyzer.

The chain joins TRBV3-1 to TRBJ1-2, with the D gene call left open. The sample taken for sequencing was blood. The TCR sequence derives from a man in his forties or fifties with Graves' ophthalmopathy. Read as DNA, the sequence is TGTGCCAGCAGCCAAGGACCCAGATCTGGCTACACCTTC. Translation gives CASSQGPRSGYTF.